This is a list of T cell receptor beta chains from one sample in a study of T cell changes during pregnancy in multiple sclerosis. Generated by immunoSEQ multiplex PCR, the TCRdb table keeps only in-frame clones and is missing some. This table has approximately 88,000 clones, around 93% appearing once. This material consisted of peripheral blood, taken in the third trimester of pregnancy. Receptors originate from a female donor with multiple sclerosis, enrolled in a pregnancy study. The CDR3 runs from the conserved cysteine through the conserved F or W. The order of the fields is J gene, V gene, clone size, D gene, CDR3 DNA, CDR3 protein. D genes are given only for firm matches. Expanded clones are given a class, and other clones once, few, many or no size at all.

TRBJ1-5 | TRBV19 | - | - | TGTGCCAGTAACCAGGACATTTCCCCCCAGCCCCAGCATTTT | CASNQDISPQPQHF
TRBJ2-5 | TRBV11-2 | - | TRBD2 | TGTGCCAGCAGCTTAGATGGGCCTTCTGGGATAGCGGGAGCAGAGACCCAGTACTTC | CASSLDGPSGIAGAETQYF
TRBJ2-7 | TRBV5-4 | - | - | TGTGCCAGCAGCCCCAACGGTGGGGCAAGCTCCTACGAGCAGTACTTC | CASSPNGGASSYEQYF
TRBJ2-7 | TRBV27 | - | - | TGTGCCAGCAGTTTATCGGGCGGGACAGTTAATTACGAGCAGTACTTC | CASSLSGGTVNYEQYF
TRBJ2-5 | TRBV10-1 | once | - | TGCGCCAGCAGTGGAGGGCCTGGGGGTGAGGGGGAGACGGAGACCCAGTACTTC | CASSGGPGGEGETETQYF
TRBJ1-1 | TRBV11-2 | - | - | TGTGCCAGCAGCGATTCCAGGGGTAGGAAAGGGAACACTGAAGCTTTCTTT | CASSDSRGRKGNTEAFF
TRBJ2-7 | TRBV5-8 | - | - | TGTGCCAGCAGCTGGGTCGGGGGCTACGAGCAGTACTTC | CASSWVGGYEQYF
TRBJ2-7 | TRBV4-1 | - | TRBD2 | TGCGCCAGCAGCCAAGAAGCAGGAGCGGGATCCGAGCAGTACTTC | CASSQEAGAGSEQYF
TRBJ2-1 | TRBV29-1 | once | - | TGCAGCGTTGAAGGACAGCTCTCCTACAATGAGCAGTTCTTC | CSVEGQLSYNEQFF
TRBJ1-3 | TRBV10-3 | - | - | TGTGCCATCAGCTACCGCCTGCGAAACACCATATATTTT | CAISYRLRNTIYF
TRBJ2-7 | TRBV7-9 | - | - | TGTGCCAGCAGCATTAGCGGTATCCCCCACGAGCAGTACTTC | CASSISGIPHEQYF
TRBJ2-3 | TRBV7-6 | - | - | TGTGCCAGCAGCTCGGACATCACAGATACGCAGTATTTT | CASSSDITDTQYF
TRBJ2-5 | TRBV6-5 | - | TRBD1 | TGTGCCAGCAGTTACAGGGGGCCGGAGACCCAGTACTTC | CASSYRGPETQYF
TRBJ2-1 | TRBV28 | once | TRBD2 | TGTGCCAGCAGACTCCCAGGACTAGGGTACAATGAGCAGTTCTTC | CASRLPGLGYNEQFF
TRBJ1-4 | TRBV29-1 | once | - | TGCAGCGCCTGGGAGGGAACTAATGAAAAACTGTTTTTT | CSAWEGTNEKLFF
TRBJ2-7 | TRBV27 | - | - | TGTGCCAGCAGTTTAGGAGGGAAGAGTCTACGACGGGAGCCTCGGGAGCAGTACTTC | CASSLGGKSLRREPREQYF
TRBJ1-1 | TRBV6-5 | - | - | TGTGCCAGCAGGGCCTCACAGAGCCAGAACACTGAAGCTTTCTTT | CASRASQSQNTEAFF
TRBJ2-1 | TRBV27 | once | - | TGTGCCAGCAGCCGCATGCGAGTAACCTACAATGAGCAGTTCTTC | CASSRMRVTYNEQFF
TRBJ2-2 | TRBV4-3 | - | - | TGCGCCAGCAGCCAAGGGGCAGGGTATAACACCGGGGAGCTGTTTTTT | CASSQGAGYNTGELFF
TRBJ1-2 | TRBV6-1 | - | TRBD1 | TGTGCCAGCAGGAAGACAGGGGCGGGGGGCTACACCTTC | CASRKTGAGGYTF
TRBJ1-1 | TRBV6-5 | - | TRBD1 | TGTGCCAGCAGCCCCAGGACAGGGTGGAACACTGAAGCTTTCTTT | CASSPRTGWNTEAFF
TRBJ2-7 | TRBV21-1 | - | - | TGTGCCAGCAGCACGGCAGCGGGAGAGCCCTCGGAGCAGTACTTC | CASSTAAGEPSEQYF
TRBJ2-6 | TRBV11-2 | - | TRBD2 | TGTGCCAGCAGCCCCGGACTAGCGGGAGCTGGGGCCAACGTCCTGACTTTC | CASSPGLAGAGANVLTF
TRBJ2-1 | TRBV28 | - | TRBD2 | TGTGCCAGCAGAGGTGAGTTAGGGACTAGCGGATTGAGCTCCTACAATGAGCAGTTCTTC | CASRGELGTSGLSSYNEQFF
TRBJ2-1 | TRBV5-1 | - | - | TGCGCCAGCAGCTTGGCAGTAGGCCAGGGAAGTGAGCAGTTCTTC | CASSLAVGQGSEQFF
TRBJ1-5 | TRBV5-8 | - | - | TGTGCCAGCAGCTTGGTATTTAGGCAGGGCGATCAGCCCCAGCATTTT | CASSLVFRQGDQPQHF
TRBJ2-7 | TRBV6-6 | - | TRBD2 | TGTGCCAGCAGTTACATAGCTAGCGGGAGCTCCTACGAGCAGTACTTC | CASSYIASGSSYEQYF
TRBJ1-2 | TRBV5-4 | once | TRBD1 | TGTGCCAGCAGCTTGTTACAGGGGTATGGCTACACCTTC | CASSLLQGYGYTF
TRBJ2-1 | TRBV5-1 | - | TRBD2 | TGCGCCAGCAGCTTGGCCGGCGGGAGGGCCTTCAATGAGCAGTTCTTC | CASSLAGGRAFNEQFF
TRBJ2-5 | TRBV12-5 | - | - | TGTGCTAGTGCCCTTGGACAGCGAGAGACCCAGTACTTC | CASALGQRETQYF
TRBJ1-4 | TRBV19 | - | - | TGTGCCACCCAGGATGGGGGACATAATGAAAAACTGTTTTTT | CATQDGGHNEKLFF
TRBJ2-7 | TRBV7-2 | once | TRBD1 | TGTGCCAGCAGAAAAGGGTCCGGGACAGGGGCCTACGAGCAGTACTTC | CASRKGSGTGAYEQYF
TRBJ2-7 | TRBV18 | - | TRBD1 | TGTGCCAGCTCACCAAAGGACAGGGCGAGGGAGCAGTACTTC | CASSPKDRAREQYF
TRBJ1-1 | TRBV27 | - | - | TGTGCCAGCAGTTTTACAGCGAACACTGAAGCTTTCTTT | CASSFTANTEAFF
TRBJ2-2 | TRBV5-4 | once | TRBD2 | TGTGCCAGCAGCCCCACTAGCGGGCTGAACACCGGGGAGCTGTTTTTT | CASSPTSGLNTGELFF
TRBJ2-7 | TRBV28 | - | - | TGTGCCAGCAGTTCCCTCGGCTACGAGCAGTACTTC | CASSSLGYEQYF
TRBJ1-2 | TRBV6-6 | - | - | TGTGCCAGCAGTTACACAGGAATCTATGGCTACACCTTC | CASSYTGIYGYTF
TRBJ1-1 | TRBV6-5 | - | - | TGTGCCAGCAGTTACTGGGGTCGGAGGGGTTACACTGAAGCTTTCTTT | CASSYWGRRGYTEAFF
TRBJ2-1 | TRBV7-6 | - | TRBD2 | TGTGCCAGCAGCTTAGGTGGCGGGCTAGCGGGACTTGAGCAGTTCTTC | CASSLGGGLAGLEQFF
TRBJ1-1 | TRBV18 | - | - | TGTGCCAGCTCACCAGAGATGGCTGGGGCAGGGGTTACCATGAACACTGAAGCTTTCTTT | CASSPEMAGAGVTMNTEAFF
TRBJ2-1 | TRBV11-2 | few | - | TGTGCCAGCAGCGGCGGACAGCTTAATGAGCAGTTCTTC | CASSGGQLNEQFF
TRBJ2-1 | TRBV29-1 | - | - | TGCAGCGTTGGGTCTTGGCCAAACTACAATGAGCAGTTCTTC | CSVGSWPNYNEQFF
TRBJ2-1 | TRBV28 | - | TRBD1 | TGTGCCAGCGGCCAGGGACAGGGGATGAATGAGCAGTTCTTC | CASGQGQGMNEQFF
TRBJ2-4 | TRBV19 | - | TRBD1 | TGTGCCAGTAGTATAGACGGACAGGGATTGAACATTCAGTACTTC | CASSIDGQGLNIQYF
TRBJ2-7 | TRBV6-6 | - | - | TGTGCCAGCACCATCGCTCCGGACGAGCAGTACTTC | CASTIAPDEQYF